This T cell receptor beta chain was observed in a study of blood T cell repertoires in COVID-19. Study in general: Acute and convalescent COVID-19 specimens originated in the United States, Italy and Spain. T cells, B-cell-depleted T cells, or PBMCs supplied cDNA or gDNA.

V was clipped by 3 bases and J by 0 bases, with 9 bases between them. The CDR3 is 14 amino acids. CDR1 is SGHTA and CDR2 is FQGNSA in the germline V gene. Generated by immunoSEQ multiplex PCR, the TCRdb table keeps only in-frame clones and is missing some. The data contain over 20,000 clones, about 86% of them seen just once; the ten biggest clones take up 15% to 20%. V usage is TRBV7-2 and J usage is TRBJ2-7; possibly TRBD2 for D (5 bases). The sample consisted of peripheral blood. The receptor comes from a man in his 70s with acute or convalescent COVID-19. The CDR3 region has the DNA TGTGCCAGCAGCTTCAGCGGCATCTCCTACGAGCAGTACTTC. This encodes CASSFSGISYEQYF.